These T cell receptor beta chains were read from a single sample in a study of blood T cell repertoires in COVID-19. The repertoire was sequenced with immunoSEQ multiplex PCR; TCRdb's copy has only in-frame clones and lacks some. The sample records a few hundred thousand clones, about 87% being singletons. The sequenced material came from peripheral blood. The origin of the receptors is a human donor in a cohort sampled during active COVID-19. Both conserved end residues are part of each CDR3. The D gene is left open where the match is weak. Clone size appears in some rows only: once, few, many, or a class for an expanded clone.

j_gene: TRBJ1-2
abundance: .
d_gene: TRBD1
v_gene: TRBV15
CDR3nt: TGTGCCACCAGCAGAGGGCCAGCCGGGACAGGGGAAGGCTACACCTTC
CDR3aa: CATSRGPAGTGEGYTF

j_gene: TRBJ1-6
abundance: .
d_gene: .
v_gene: TRBV7-6
CDR3nt: TGTGCCAGCAGCTTAGATCAGGGCAGGAATTCACCCCTCCACTTT
CDR3aa: CASSLDQGRNSPLHF

j_gene: TRBJ1-2
abundance: .
d_gene: .
v_gene: TRBV28
CDR3nt: TGTGCCAGCAGTCCTCCGGGACAATTCTATGGCTACACCTTC
CDR3aa: CASSPPGQFYGYTF

j_gene: TRBJ2-5
abundance: once
d_gene: .
v_gene: TRBV3-1/TRBV3-2
CDR3nt: TGTGCCAGCAGCCAAGACAGGGCAGCTATTTACCAAGAGACCCAGTACTTC
CDR3aa: CASSQDRAAIYQETQYF

j_gene: TRBJ2-3
abundance: .
d_gene: TRBD2
v_gene: TRBV7-2
CDR3nt: TGTGCCAGCAGCTTAATGCGGGGGGGCTATAGCACAGATACGCAGTATTTT
CDR3aa: CASSLMRGGYSTDTQYF

j_gene: TRBJ2-2
abundance: .
d_gene: TRBD1
v_gene: TRBV5-1
CDR3nt: TGCGCCAGCAACAGTGCAGGGGGCCCAAACACCGGGGAGCTGTTTTTT
CDR3aa: CASNSAGGPNTGELFF

j_gene: TRBJ2-7
abundance: .
d_gene: TRBD2
v_gene: TRBV7-9
CDR3nt: TGTGCCAGCAGCCCCCCCGAGGCGGGAGGCGAGCAGTACTTC
CDR3aa: CASSPPEAGGEQYF

j_gene: TRBJ2-2
abundance: .
d_gene: TRBD2
v_gene: TRBV19
CDR3nt: TGTGCCAGTACTCCGGGACTAGCGTACACCGGGGAGCTGTTTTTT
CDR3aa: CASTPGLAYTGELFF

j_gene: TRBJ2-3
abundance: .
d_gene: .
v_gene: TRBV5-1
CDR3nt: TGCGCCAGCAGCCTACGGGGGATACCCACAGATACGCAGTATTTT
CDR3aa: CASSLRGIPTDTQYF

j_gene: TRBJ1-3
abundance: .
d_gene: .
v_gene: TRBV7-2
CDR3nt: TGTGCCAGCAGCTCGGGACTTACGAGCTCTGGAAACACCATATATTTT
CDR3aa: CASSSGLTSSGNTIYF

j_gene: TRBJ2-3
abundance: .
d_gene: TRBD2
v_gene: TRBV9
CDR3nt: TGTGCCAGCAGCGGCGGGGGGGCGATAGATACGCAGTATTTT
CDR3aa: CASSGGGAIDTQYF

j_gene: TRBJ1-2
abundance: .
d_gene: TRBD1
v_gene: TRBV3-1/TRBV3-2
CDR3nt: TGTGCCAGCAGACAGGGGGCCCGTCCCCTATATGGCTACACCTTC
CDR3aa: CASRQGARPLYGYTF

j_gene: TRBJ1-4
abundance: .
d_gene: .
v_gene: TRBV18
CDR3nt: TGTGCCAGCTCACCGCAGCAGCTTAAGGGGGCAACTAATGAAAAACTGTTTTTT
CDR3aa: CASSPQQLKGATNEKLFF

j_gene: TRBJ2-5
abundance: few
d_gene: .
v_gene: TRBV7-9
CDR3nt: TGTGCCAGCAGCTTAGGGGGGGGGCGGCAGACCCAGTACTTC
CDR3aa: CASSLGGGRQTQYF

j_gene: TRBJ2-5
abundance: .
d_gene: .
v_gene: TRBV4-1
CDR3nt: TGCGCCAGCAGCCCTCGCGATTGGGCATTGGAGACCCAGTACTTC
CDR3aa: CASSPRDWALETQYF

j_gene: TRBJ2-6
abundance: .
d_gene: .
v_gene: TRBV6-6
CDR3nt: TGTGCCAGCACCAAACAGAACTCTGGGGCCAACGTCCTGACTTTC
CDR3aa: CASTKQNSGANVLTF

j_gene: TRBJ1-6
abundance: .
d_gene: .
v_gene: TRBV6-5
CDR3nt: TGTGCCAGCCGCGTAAGCTCCTATAATTCACCCCTCCACTTT
CDR3aa: CASRVSSYNSPLHF

j_gene: TRBJ1-4
abundance: .
d_gene: .
v_gene: TRBV6-5
CDR3nt: TGTGCCAGCAGCGTAAACGGTGCAACTAATGAAAAACTGTTTTTT
CDR3aa: CASSVNGATNEKLFF

j_gene: TRBJ2-3
abundance: many
d_gene: .
v_gene: TRBV10-2
CDR3nt: TGCGCCAGCAGTGAGGTCCTAGACCCGCAGTATTTT
CDR3aa: CASSEVLDPQYF

j_gene: TRBJ2-7
abundance: few
d_gene: .
v_gene: TRBV6-2/TRBV6-3
CDR3nt: TGTGCCAGCAGTTACAGCATGCACGAGCAGTACTTC
CDR3aa: CASSYSMHEQYF

j_gene: TRBJ2-2
abundance: .
d_gene: .
v_gene: TRBV5-6
CDR3nt: TGTGCCAGCAGCTTGTTTGCTAGTACCGGGGAGCTGTTTTTT
CDR3aa: CASSLFASTGELFF

j_gene: TRBJ1-2
abundance: .
d_gene: TRBD1
v_gene: TRBV5-4
CDR3nt: TGTGCCAGCAGCTCCGGGACAGGGGCGGTTGGCTACACCTTC
CDR3aa: CASSSGTGAVGYTF

j_gene: TRBJ1-6
abundance: .
d_gene: .
v_gene: TRBV5-4
CDR3nt: TGTGCCAGCAGCTCTAAGGGGGTAAATTCACCCCTCCACTTT
CDR3aa: CASSSKGVNSPLHF

j_gene: TRBJ2-5
abundance: .
d_gene: .
v_gene: TRBV5-1
CDR3nt: TGCGCCAGCAGCCTCCGGGGGACCCAGTACTTC
CDR3aa: CASSLRGTQYF

j_gene: TRBJ1-5
abundance: .
d_gene: .
v_gene: TRBV12-3/TRBV12-4
CDR3nt: TGTGCCAGCAGTTTAGTCGGCAATCAGCCCCAGCATTTT
CDR3aa: CASSLVGNQPQHF

j_gene: TRBJ2-3
abundance: .
d_gene: .
v_gene: TRBV7-3
CDR3nt: TGTGCCAGCAGCTTAATATCCAGTCCCACAGATACGCAGTATTTT
CDR3aa: CASSLISSPTDTQYF

j_gene: TRBJ2-5
abundance: .
d_gene: TRBD2
v_gene: TRBV4-2
CDR3nt: TGTGCCAGCAGCCCCGTGGGGAGCGGGGTCCGCCAAGAGACCCAGTACTTC
CDR3aa: CASSPVGSGVRQETQYF

j_gene: TRBJ1-2
abundance: .
d_gene: .
v_gene: TRBV13
CDR3nt: TGTGCCAGCAGCTTAGGCAACTCGTATGGCTACACCTTC
CDR3aa: CASSLGNSYGYTF

j_gene: TRBJ1-5
abundance: .
d_gene: .
v_gene: TRBV19
CDR3nt: TGTGCCAGTAGTACTACACAGAGCAATCAGCCCCAGCATTTT
CDR3aa: CASSTTQSNQPQHF

j_gene: TRBJ2-3
abundance: .
d_gene: TRBD2
v_gene: TRBV5-1
CDR3nt: TGCGCCAGCAGCTTCCCTGGGACTAGCGGGAGCGATACGCAGTATTTT
CDR3aa: CASSFPGTSGSDTQYF

j_gene: TRBJ2-2
abundance: once
d_gene: .
v_gene: TRBV5-1
CDR3nt: TGCGCCAGCAGCCTGTTAGCGCTTACCGGGGAGCTGTTTTTT
CDR3aa: CASSLLALTGELFF

j_gene: TRBJ2-2
abundance: once
d_gene: TRBD2
v_gene: TRBV10-3
CDR3nt: TGTGCCATCGGAGGTAGCGGGGGTCTAAGAACCGGGGAGCTGTTTTTT
CDR3aa: CAIGGSGGLRTGELFF

j_gene: TRBJ2-7
abundance: .
d_gene: .
v_gene: TRBV7-9
CDR3nt: TGTGCCAGCAGCTTTGGTGCTAGCGTAACCTACGAGCAGTACTTC
CDR3aa: CASSFGASVTYEQYF

j_gene: TRBJ2-3
abundance: .
d_gene: TRBD2
v_gene: TRBV29-1
CDR3nt: TGCAGCGTTGAAAAACTAGCGGGAGGGACAGATACGCAGTATTTT
CDR3aa: CSVEKLAGGTDTQYF

j_gene: TRBJ2-1
abundance: .
d_gene: TRBD2
v_gene: TRBV25-1
CDR3nt: TGTGCCAGCACTACGGGACTAGCGGGCTACAATGAGCAGTTCTTC
CDR3aa: CASTTGLAGYNEQFF

j_gene: TRBJ2-2
abundance: .
d_gene: .
v_gene: TRBV5-6
CDR3nt: TGTGCCAGCAGCTTTTTTTCGGGGGGCGCGAGGAACACCGGGGAGCTGTTTTTT
CDR3aa: CASSFFSGGARNTGELFF

j_gene: TRBJ1-2
abundance: few
d_gene: .
v_gene: TRBV7-9
CDR3nt: TGTGCCAGCAGCTTTTTAGTAGCTGAGGAGGGCTACACCTTC
CDR3aa: CASSFLVAEEGYTF

j_gene: TRBJ1-2
abundance: .
d_gene: TRBD1
v_gene: TRBV4-1
CDR3nt: TGCGCCAGCAGCCAAGCTGGTGCTAGACAGGGGTCTATGGGCTACACCTTC
CDR3aa: CASSQAGARQGSMGYTF

j_gene: TRBJ2-2
abundance: .
d_gene: TRBD2
v_gene: TRBV18
CDR3nt: TGTGCCAGCTCACCGATATCCAGCGGGAGAACCGGGGAGCTGTTTTTT
CDR3aa: CASSPISSGRTGELFF

j_gene: TRBJ2-1
abundance: .
d_gene: TRBD2
v_gene: TRBV9
CDR3nt: TGTGCCAGCAGCGTAGTTGGACTAGCGGGATACTCCTACAATGAGCAGTTCTTC
CDR3aa: CASSVVGLAGYSYNEQFF

j_gene: TRBJ2-1
abundance: .
d_gene: .
v_gene: TRBV12-3/TRBV12-4
CDR3nt: TGTGCCACCCATGGCGGGATCTACAATGAGCAGTTCTTC
CDR3aa: CATHGGIYNEQFF

j_gene: TRBJ2-3
abundance: .
d_gene: .
v_gene: TRBV5-1
CDR3nt: TGCGCCAGCAGCTCAGGGGACAACACAGATACGCAGTATTTT
CDR3aa: CASSSGDNTDTQYF

j_gene: TRBJ2-3
abundance: .
d_gene: TRBD1
v_gene: TRBV5-1
CDR3nt: TGCGCCAGCAGCCCAAATCCACCAGGGGGTGAGGAGTATTTT
CDR3aa: CASSPNPPGGEEYF

j_gene: TRBJ1-2
abundance: .
d_gene: .
v_gene: TRBV5-1
CDR3nt: TGCGCCAGCAGCCCCTCTCGGGACTATGGCTACACCTTC
CDR3aa: CASSPSRDYGYTF

j_gene: TRBJ1-2
abundance: .
d_gene: .
v_gene: TRBV29-1
CDR3nt: TGCAGCGCACGGACAGCCTATGGCTACACCTTC
CDR3aa: CSARTAYGYTF

j_gene: TRBJ2-1
abundance: .
d_gene: TRBD1
v_gene: TRBV9
CDR3nt: TGTGCCAGCAGCTTAAGAGGGACAGACAACAATGAGCAGTTCTTC
CDR3aa: CASSLRGTDNNEQFF